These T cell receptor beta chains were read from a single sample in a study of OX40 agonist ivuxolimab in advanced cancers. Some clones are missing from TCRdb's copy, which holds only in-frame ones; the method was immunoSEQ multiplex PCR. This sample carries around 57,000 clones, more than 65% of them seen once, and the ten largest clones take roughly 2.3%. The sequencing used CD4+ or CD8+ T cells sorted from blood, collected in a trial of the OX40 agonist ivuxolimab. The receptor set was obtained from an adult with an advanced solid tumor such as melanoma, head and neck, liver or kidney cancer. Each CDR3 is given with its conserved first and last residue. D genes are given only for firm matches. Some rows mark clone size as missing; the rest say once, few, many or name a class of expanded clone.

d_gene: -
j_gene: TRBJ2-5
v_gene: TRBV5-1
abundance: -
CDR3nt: TGCGCCAGCAGTTTACCTCGGTTTAAATTTGAGGAGACCCAGTACTTC
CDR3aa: CASSLPRFKFEETQYF

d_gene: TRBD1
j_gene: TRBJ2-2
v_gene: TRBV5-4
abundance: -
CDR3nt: TGTGCCAGCAGCTTGGACAGGGGCGACGGGGAGCTGTTTTTT
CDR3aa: CASSLDRGDGELFF

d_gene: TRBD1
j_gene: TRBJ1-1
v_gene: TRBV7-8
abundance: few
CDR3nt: TGTGCCAGCAGCTCTGAGAGTGGGACAGGGGGGAGAGCTTTCTTT
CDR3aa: CASSSESGTGGRAFF

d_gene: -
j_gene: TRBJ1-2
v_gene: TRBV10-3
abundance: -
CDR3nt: TGTGCCATCAGTGAGGAGGGGGGACGGTCCTATGGCTACACCTTC
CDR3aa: CAISEEGGRSYGYTF

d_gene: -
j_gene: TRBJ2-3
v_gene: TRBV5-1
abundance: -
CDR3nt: TGCGCCAGCAGCACAGGACCAACCGGCACAGATACGCAGTATTTT
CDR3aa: CASSTGPTGTDTQYF

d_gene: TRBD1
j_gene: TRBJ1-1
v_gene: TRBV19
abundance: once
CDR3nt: TGTGCCAGTAGTCCAGACAGGGGCATGAACACTGAAGCTTTCTTT
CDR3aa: CASSPDRGMNTEAFF

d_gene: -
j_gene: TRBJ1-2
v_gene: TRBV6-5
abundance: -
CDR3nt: TGTGCCAGTGCTATCCGGGGAATCTATGGCTACACCTTC
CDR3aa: CASAIRGIYGYTF

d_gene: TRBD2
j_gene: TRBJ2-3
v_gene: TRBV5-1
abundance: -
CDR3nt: TGCGCCAGCAGCCTTAGCGGGGGGAACACAGATACGCAGTATTTT
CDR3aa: CASSLSGGNTDTQYF

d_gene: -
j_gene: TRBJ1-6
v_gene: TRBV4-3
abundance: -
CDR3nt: TGCGCCAGCAGCCAAGACCGGGGCAGAATCCTCCACTTT
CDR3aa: CASSQDRGRILHF

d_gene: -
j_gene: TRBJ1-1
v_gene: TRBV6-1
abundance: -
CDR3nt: TGTGCCAGCAGTCAAAGGGAGAGGATGGGCACTGAAGCTTTCTTT
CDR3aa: CASSQRERMGTEAFF

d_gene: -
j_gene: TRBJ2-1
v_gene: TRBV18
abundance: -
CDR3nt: TGTGCCAGCTCACAGGACAATGAGCAGTTCTTC
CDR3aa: CASSQDNEQFF

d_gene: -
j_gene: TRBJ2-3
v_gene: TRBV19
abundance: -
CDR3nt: TGTGCCAGTAGTATAATCGGACACGACACAGATACGCAGTATTTT
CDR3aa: CASSIIGHDTDTQYF

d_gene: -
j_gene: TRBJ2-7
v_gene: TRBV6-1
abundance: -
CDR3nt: TGTGCCAGCAGTGGGACAGAAAGAGGCTATTACGAGCAGTACTTC
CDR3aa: CASSGTERGYYEQYF

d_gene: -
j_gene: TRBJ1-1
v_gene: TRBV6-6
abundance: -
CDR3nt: TGTGCCAGCAGTTACGATGTTGGAGGGGCTTTCTTT
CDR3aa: CASSYDVGGAFF

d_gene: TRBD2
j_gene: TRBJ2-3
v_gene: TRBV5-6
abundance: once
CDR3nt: TGTGCCAGCAGCTTACAAGGACTAGGCTCAGATACGCAGTATTTT
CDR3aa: CASSLQGLGSDTQYF

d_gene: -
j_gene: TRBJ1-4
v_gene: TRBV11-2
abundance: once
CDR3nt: TGTGCCAGCAGCTCAGGGAGAGGGGAGCGGTACGCAAAACTGTTTTTT
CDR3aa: CASSSGRGERYAKLFF

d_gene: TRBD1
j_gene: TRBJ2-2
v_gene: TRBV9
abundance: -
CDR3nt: TGTGCCAGCAGCCTTTCCGGGACAGGGAAGACCGGGGAGCTGTTTTTT
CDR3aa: CASSLSGTGKTGELFF

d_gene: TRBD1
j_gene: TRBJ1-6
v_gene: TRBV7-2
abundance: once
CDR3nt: TGTGCCAGCAGCCTCACCCGGGACAGGCCACCCCTCCACTTT
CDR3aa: CASSLTRDRPPLHF

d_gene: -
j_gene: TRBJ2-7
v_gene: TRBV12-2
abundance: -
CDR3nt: TGTGCAAGTCGCTTAGGGGTAGGGGGACGTGTGGAGCAGTACTTC
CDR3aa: CASRLGVGGRVEQYF

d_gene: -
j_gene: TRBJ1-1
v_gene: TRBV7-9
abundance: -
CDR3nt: TGTGCCAGCAGCTTAGCGCTGCGGGGTAACACTGAAGCTTTCTTT
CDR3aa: CASSLALRGNTEAFF

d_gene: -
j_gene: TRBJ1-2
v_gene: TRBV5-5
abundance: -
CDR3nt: TGTGCCAGCAGCTTAGGGGATAACTATGGCTACACCTTC
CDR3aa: CASSLGDNYGYTF

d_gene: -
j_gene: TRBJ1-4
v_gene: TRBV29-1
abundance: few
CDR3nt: TGCAGCGTTGCAGAGCTGGGTGAAAAACTGTTTTTT
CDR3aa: CSVAELGEKLFF

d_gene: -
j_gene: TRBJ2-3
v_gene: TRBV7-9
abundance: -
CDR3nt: TGTGCCAGCAGCCCCGCAAACCCACCAGATACGCAGTATTTT
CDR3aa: CASSPANPPDTQYF

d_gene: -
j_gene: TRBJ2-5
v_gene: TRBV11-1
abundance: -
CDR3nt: TGTGCCAGCAGCTTATTTGGGGGGACCCAGTACTTC
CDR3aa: CASSLFGGTQYF

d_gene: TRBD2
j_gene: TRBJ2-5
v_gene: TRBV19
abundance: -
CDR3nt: TGTGCCAGTAGTATAGATGGGGCTAGCGGGGCAAAAGAGACCCAGTACTTC
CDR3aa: CASSIDGASGAKETQYF

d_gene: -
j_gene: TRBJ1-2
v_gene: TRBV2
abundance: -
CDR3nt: TGTGCCAGCATCGTACAGGGTCTGAACTATGGCTACACCTTC
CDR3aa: CASIVQGLNYGYTF

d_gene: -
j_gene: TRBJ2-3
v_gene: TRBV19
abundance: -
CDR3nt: TGTGCCAGCAGCACAGGGTTAGATACGCAGTATTTT
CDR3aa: CASSTGLDTQYF

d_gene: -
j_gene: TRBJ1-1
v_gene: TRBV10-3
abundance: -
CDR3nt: TGTGCCATCAGTGAGCCTATCGGGACGTTTATTGAAGCTTTCTTT
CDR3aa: CAISEPIGTFIEAFF

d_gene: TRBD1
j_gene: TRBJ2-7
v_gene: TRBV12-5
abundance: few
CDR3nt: TGTGCTAGTGCCTTGGGGGATGGACAGGGGAGGAACGAGCAGTACTTC
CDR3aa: CASALGDGQGRNEQYF

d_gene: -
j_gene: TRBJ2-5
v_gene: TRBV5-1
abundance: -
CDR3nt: TGCGCCAGCAGCTTGCTCGGGGAGGAGACCCAGTACTTC
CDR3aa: CASSLLGEETQYF

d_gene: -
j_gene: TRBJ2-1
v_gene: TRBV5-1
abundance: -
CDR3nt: TGCGCCAGCAGCCAGTCGGGGCAGGGGAGTGAGAGGGAGCAGTTCTTC
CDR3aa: CASSQSGQGSEREQFF

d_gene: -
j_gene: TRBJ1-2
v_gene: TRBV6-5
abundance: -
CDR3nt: TGTGCCAGCAGTAGCCGAGGAGGGTGGGATGGCTACACCTTC
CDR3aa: CASSSRGGWDGYTF

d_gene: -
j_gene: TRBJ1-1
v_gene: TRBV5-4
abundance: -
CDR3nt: TGTGCCAGCAGCCAAGTCCCAGGGGCGCTCCGCAACACTGAAGCTTTCTTT
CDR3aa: CASSQVPGALRNTEAFF

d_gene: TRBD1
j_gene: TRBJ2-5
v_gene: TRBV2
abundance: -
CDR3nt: TGTGCCAGCAGGGCCGGACAGGGGGCCTTTGGAGGCCAAGAGACCCAGTACTTC
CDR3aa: CASRAGQGAFGGQETQYF

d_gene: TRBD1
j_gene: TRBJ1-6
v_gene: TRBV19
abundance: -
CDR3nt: TGTGCCAGTACCCGGGACAGGGTCAGTGGAGCCCTCCACTTT
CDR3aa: CASTRDRVSGALHF

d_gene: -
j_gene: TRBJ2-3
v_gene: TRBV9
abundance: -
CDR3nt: TGTGCCAGCAGCGACAGACTGGGCACAGATACGCAGTATTTT
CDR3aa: CASSDRLGTDTQYF

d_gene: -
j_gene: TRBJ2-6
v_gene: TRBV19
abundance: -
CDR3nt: TGTGCCAGTAGTATATACCCCGGACAGACCTATTCTGGGGCCAACGTCCTGACTTTC
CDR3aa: CASSIYPGQTYSGANVLTF

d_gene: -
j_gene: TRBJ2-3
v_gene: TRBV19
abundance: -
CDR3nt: TGTGCCAGTAACGGGGAGACTAGATCAGGAACGCAGTATTTT
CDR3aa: CASNGETRSGTQYF

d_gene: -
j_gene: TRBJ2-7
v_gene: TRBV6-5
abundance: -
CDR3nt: TGTGCCAGCAGTTTAGGACAAACCTACGAGCAGTACTTC
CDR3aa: CASSLGQTYEQYF

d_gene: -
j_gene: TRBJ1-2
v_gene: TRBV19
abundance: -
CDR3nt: TGTGCCACAACCCAAGGGAACTATGGCTACACCTTC
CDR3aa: CATTQGNYGYTF

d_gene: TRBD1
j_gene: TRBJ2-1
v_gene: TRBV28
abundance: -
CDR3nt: TGTGCCAGCAGCTACAGGGGGCAGCAGTTCTTC
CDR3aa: CASSYRGQQFF

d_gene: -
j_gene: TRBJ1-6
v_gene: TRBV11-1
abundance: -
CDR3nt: TGTGCCAGCAGCTTAGGGGGCTATAATTCACCCCTCCACTTT
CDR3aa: CASSLGGYNSPLHF

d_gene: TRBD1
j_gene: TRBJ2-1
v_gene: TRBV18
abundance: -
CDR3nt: TGTGCCAGCTCACCACAGGGGACAGGGGGGATCAATGAGCAGTTCTTC
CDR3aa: CASSPQGTGGINEQFF

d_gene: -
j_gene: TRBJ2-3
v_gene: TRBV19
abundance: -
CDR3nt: TGTGCCAGTAGTAGAAAAGCGTCAGATACGCAGTATTTT
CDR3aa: CASSRKASDTQYF

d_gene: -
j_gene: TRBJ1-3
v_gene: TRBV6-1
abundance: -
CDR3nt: TGTGCCAGCACTGGACGGACAACCGGAAACACCATATATTTT
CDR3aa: CASTGRTTGNTIYF

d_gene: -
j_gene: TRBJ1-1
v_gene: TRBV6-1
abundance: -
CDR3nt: TGTGCCAGCAATAGGGGGGACACTGAAGCTTTCTTT
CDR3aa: CASNRGDTEAFF

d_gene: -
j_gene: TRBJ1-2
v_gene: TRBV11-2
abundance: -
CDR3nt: TGTGCCAGCACCCAAGGGGTCGAGGGCTACACCTTC
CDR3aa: CASTQGVEGYTF

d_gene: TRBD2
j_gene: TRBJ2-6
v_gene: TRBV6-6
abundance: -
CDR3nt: TGTGCCAGCGGGGGGGACTCTGGGGCCAACGTCCTGACTTTC
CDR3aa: CASGGDSGANVLTF

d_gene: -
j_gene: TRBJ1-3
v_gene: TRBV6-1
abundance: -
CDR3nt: TGTGCCAGCAGTGCTGACCCGTCTGGAAACACCATATATTTT
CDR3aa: CASSADPSGNTIYF

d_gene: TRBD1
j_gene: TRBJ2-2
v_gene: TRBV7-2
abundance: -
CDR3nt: TGTGCCAGCAGCTCGAGATGGGCAGGGGGCCGAAACACCGGGGAGCTGTTTTTT
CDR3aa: CASSSRWAGGRNTGELFF

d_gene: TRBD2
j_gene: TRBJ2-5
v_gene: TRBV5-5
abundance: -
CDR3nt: TGTGCCAGCAGCTTGGTTCTTAGCGGGGGGACCTTGGAGACCCAGTACTTC
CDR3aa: CASSLVLSGGTLETQYF

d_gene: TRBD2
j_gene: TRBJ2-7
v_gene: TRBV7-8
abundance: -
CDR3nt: TGTGCCAGCAGCTTAGCAGCGGGGGGGTACGAGCAGTACTTC
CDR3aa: CASSLAAGGYEQYF

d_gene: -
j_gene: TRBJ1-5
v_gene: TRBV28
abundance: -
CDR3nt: TGTGCCAGCGGCGGGATGCGAAGCAATCAGCCCCAGCATTTT
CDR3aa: CASGGMRSNQPQHF

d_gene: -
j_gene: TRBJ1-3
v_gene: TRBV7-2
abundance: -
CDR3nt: TGTGCCAGCAGCTTCCAACCCCTTTTGGGGGCTGGAAACACCATATATTTT
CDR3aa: CASSFQPLLGAGNTIYF